The 18 T cell receptor beta chains given below trace back to one sample, sequenced in a study of a mutant IDH1 vaccine in newly diagnosed glioma. What these receptors recognize is not known. Indicated time point: week 47, end of study. Doses of 300 ug of mutant IDH1 20-mer peptide were given with topical imiquimod. Clones were read by immunoSEQ multiplex PCR, and TCRdb kept only the in-frame ones, dropping some. The table records around 100,000 clones, around nine tenths of them present only once. Specimen: PBMCs, collected from a glioma patient whose treatment included an IDH1 peptide vaccine. The receptors originated from a woman aged 45-60 years with glioma.

The rearrangement uses TRBV7-8 and TRBJ2-7; D ambiguous. The CDR3 consists of 14 residues. V gave up 1 base and J gave up 6 bases, with 13 bases separating them. Germline V gene data show CDR1 as SGHVS and CDR2 as FQNEAQ. The DNA of the CDR3 is TGTGCCAGCAGCTTAGGGTCTCACAGAGCCGAGCAGTACTTC. Its translation is CASSLGSHRAEQYF.

The rearrangement links TRBV7-8 to TRBJ2-7; TRBD1 is a possible D gene (6 bases). The CDR3 contains 13 residues. Per the germline V gene, CDR1 is SGHVS and CDR2 is FQNEAQ. Trimming pared 5 bases from V and 5 bases from J, leaving 13 bases between. CDR3 sequence: CASSPSRGHEQYF. CDR3 DNA: TGTGCCAGCAGCCCGAGCAGGGGCCACGAGCAGTACTTC.

The chain joins TRBV10-3 to TRBJ2-1; tentative D call: TRBD2 (6 bases). Per the germline V gene, CDR1 is ENHRY and CDR2 is SYGVKD. V dropped 7 bases and J dropped 7 bases, with 23 bases sitting between them. The CDR3 is 16 residues long. CDR3 residues: CAIKRVAGMVGNEQFF. In DNA form, the CDR3 reads TGTGCCATCAAGCGGGTAGCCGGGATGGTTGGAAATGAGCAGTTCTTC.

The V and J genes are TRBV18 and TRBJ2-5, with D hard to call. The J call is in doubt because the DNA end fits TRBJ2-7 better. The CDR3 has 12 residues. Germline-derived CDR1 and CDR2 are KGHSH and LQKENI. CDR3: CASSPGEYEQYF. CDR3 DNA sequence: TGTGCCAGCTCACCAGGCGAATACGAGCAGTACTTC.

J is TRBJ2-2 and V is TRBV7-7, with TRBD2 identical over 7 bases. The CDR3 is 14 residues long. Germline lookup yields CDR1 SSHAT and CDR2 FNYEAQ (reference sequence). Here the CDR3 reads CASRAGLNTGELFF. The CDR3 bases are TGTGCTAGCCGAGCGGGACTGAACACCGGGGAGCTGTTTTTT.

The V call is TRBV21-1, the J call TRBJ2-3; no DNA check was done on the table's D call, TRBD2. TRBV21-1 is given as a pseudogene. CDR3 size: 20 residues. The CDR3: CASSNLRPRRGTSATDTQYF. The CDR3 DNA sequence: TGTGCCAGCAGCAACCTTCGACCCCGAAGAGGGACTAGCGCCACAGATACGCAGTATTTT.

This sequence joins TRBV4-2 and TRBJ2-2; unclear D gene. Trimming shortened V by 8 bases and J by 6 bases, and 16 bases separated the two germline ends. The CDR3 runs 14 residues. Germline CDR1 reads LGHNA; CDR2 reads YNFKEQ. Here the CDR3 DNA reads TGTGCCAGCTTCCCAGGAGAAGGTGCCGGGGAGCTGTTTTTT. The encoded protein is CASFPGEGAGELFF.

V gene TRBV19 combines with J gene TRBJ2-7; 9 nucleotides match TRBD1. The V and J ends lost 5 bases and 4 bases, in that order; junction bases with no gene match: 9. Germline CDR1 LNHDA, CDR2 SQIVND (reference sequence). CDR3 size: 15 residues. The CDR3 is CASSQPGQGSYEQYF. In DNA form, the CDR3 reads TGTGCCAGTAGTCAACCCGGACAGGGGTCGTACGAGCAGTACTTC.

This clone was detected once. The chain couples TRBV27 to TRBJ1-2; 9 bases agree with TRBD1. Germline loops: CDR1 MNHEY, CDR2 SMNVEV (reference sequence). V lost 6 bases to trimming and J lost 4 bases; unmatched junction nucleotides: 6. CDR3 length: 14 residues. CDR3 bases: TGTGCCAGCAGATATACAGGGGGCGGCTATGGCTACACCTTC. This translates into CASRYTGGGYGYTF.

This clone came up once. V is TRBV6-5 and J is TRBJ1-5; perhaps TRBD1 as D (5 bases). From germline, CDR1 is MNHEY and CDR2 SVGAGI. CDR3 size: 14 residues. Trimming pared 8 bases from V and 0 bases from J, leaving 11 bases between. CDR3 amino acids: CASRTLYSNQPQHF. In nucleotides, the CDR3 is TGTGCCAGCCGGACACTTTATAGCAATCAGCCCCAGCATTTT.

The chain joins TRBV11-1 to TRBJ2-1; D is possibly TRBD2 (7 bases). V lost 2 bases to trimming and J lost 4 bases, with 18 bases between them. The CDR3 loop spans 17 amino acids. Germline CDR1 and CDR2: SGHAT and FQDESV (reference sequence). The CDR3 nucleotides are TGTGCCAGCAGCTTATGGACCGGGGGGCCCCATTACAATGAGCAGTTCTTC. It encodes CASSLWTGGPHYNEQFF.

This clone has a handful of counts. The V and J genes are TRBV10-3 and TRBJ1-1; D is perhaps TRBD1 (5 bases). The germline V gene has CDR1 ENHRY and CDR2 SYGVKD. V was pared by 5 bases and J by 1 base, with 8 bases between. The CDR3 is 13 residues long. The CDR3: CAISTGTNTEAFF. The DNA of the CDR3 is TGTGCCATCAGTACCGGGACGAACACTGAAGCTTTCTTT.

The chain joins TRBV7-8 to TRBJ1-1; D gene uncertain. Germline CDR1 is SGHVS and CDR2 is FQNEAQ. The V end lost 1 base, the J end lost 12 bases, and 21 bases lay between the germline ends. The CDR3 is 15 amino acids. In nucleotides, the CDR3 is TGTGCCAGCAGCTTAGTGGGTCTTAGGGTTGCCCATCCTTTCTTT. It specifies CASSLVGLRVAHPFF.

The CDR3 is CASSDRGVFDEQYF. DNA for the CDR3: TGTGCCAGTAGCGACAGGGGGGTATTCGACGAGCAGTACTTC. The chain has TRBV19 and TRBJ2-7; TRBD1 matches 9 bases. V shed 6 bases and J 5 bases; nucleotides not matched to a gene: 8. The CDR3 runs 14 residues. CDR1 and CDR2 from the germline V gene are LNHDA and SQIVND (reference sequence).

The CDR3 DNA follows: TGTGCCAGCCTCGTAGTACAGGGGTTCGGCGGCTACACCTTC. Translation: CASLVVQGFGGYTF. The chain carries TRBV28 and TRBJ1-2; TRBD1 matches at 7 bases. The CDR3 consists of 14 residues. Germline loops: CDR1 MDHEN, CDR2 SYDVKM. Losses at the gene ends were 8 bases for V and 8 bases for J; bases not matched to a gene: 14.

CDR3 DNA sequence: TGTGCCAGCAGCTTCCGGGGAGGGGGTTATAGCAATCAGCCCCAGCATTTT. This encodes CASSFRGGGYSNQPQHF. The chain couples TRBV7-3 to TRBJ1-5; D is possibly TRBD1 (6 bases). The CDR3 has 17 residues. Per the germline V gene, CDR1 is SGHTA and CDR2 is FQGTGA. Trimming cost V 3 bases and J 0 bases, with 15 bases left between them. Full variable domain (rest looked up from reference TRBV7-3 and TRBJ1-5): GAGVSQTPSNKVTEKGKYVELRCDPISGHTALYWYRQSLGQGPEFLIYFQGTGAADDSGLPNDRFFAVRPEGSVSTLKIQRTERGDSAVYLCASSFRGGGYSNQPQHFGDGTRLSIL.

The V and J genes are TRBV2 and TRBJ2-7, with 8 bases that match TRBD1. The CDR3 length is 12 residues. The ends lost 8 bases at V and 10 bases at J; junction bases unmatched: 10. The germline CDR1 and CDR2 sequences are SNHLY and FYNNEI. Here the CDR3 reads CASLRTGSSQYF. The CDR3 bases are TGTGCCAGCCTCCGGACAGGGAGCTCTCAGTACTTC.

V and J are TRBV5-1 and TRBJ2-7; 7 nucleotides agree with TRBD1. The CDR3 has 13 amino acids. V was clipped by 4 bases and J by 9 bases; unmatched bases: 10. In germline, CDR1 is SGHRS, CDR2 YFSETQ. CDR3 bases: TGCGCCAGCAGCCTGGACAGGCCGAGTGGGCAGTACTTC. Translation: CASSLDRPSGQYF.